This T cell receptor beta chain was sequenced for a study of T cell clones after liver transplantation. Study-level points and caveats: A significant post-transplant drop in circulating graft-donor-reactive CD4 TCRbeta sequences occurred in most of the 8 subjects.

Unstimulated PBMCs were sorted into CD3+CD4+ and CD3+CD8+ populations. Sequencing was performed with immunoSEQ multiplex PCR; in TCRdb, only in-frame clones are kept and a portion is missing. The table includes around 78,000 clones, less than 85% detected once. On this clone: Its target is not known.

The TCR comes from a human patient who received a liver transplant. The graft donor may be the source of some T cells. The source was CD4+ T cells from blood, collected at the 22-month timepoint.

CDR3 region: CASSLDRGNTGELFF. The CDR3 DNA sequence: TGTGCCAGCAGTCTGGACAGGGGCAACACCGGGGAGCTGTTTTTT. V gene TRBV27 combines with J gene TRBJ2-2; 9 nucleotides agree with TRBD1. This CDR3 region has 15 residues. From germline, CDR1 is MNHEY and CDR2 SMNVEV (reference sequence). V was pared by 5 bases and J by 2 bases, with 3 bases of the junction left unmatched.